Sequencing of this TCR beta chain was carried out in a study of T cells in Graves' hyperthyroidism and ophthalmopathy. This clonotype has a count of ten or more. The antigen is undetermined. The CDR3 is made up of 11 amino acids. In germline, CDR1 is SNHLY, CDR2 FYNNEI. V lost 6 bases and J 7 bases, leaving 9 bases between the germline ends. Study-wide points: A model built on 13 V-J features separated ophthalmopathy from stable hyperthyroidism.

Amplified TCR beta CDR3 regions came from RNA transcripts. Researchers ran a first-round RT-PCR on the TCR CDR3 using the HTBI primer set. TCRdb fed the multiplex PCR reads into MiXCR, producing one record per CDR3 protein. The data hold some 700,000 distinct CDR3 sequences, with approximately 15% observed a single time. The sequencing sample was made of blood. The chain uses TRBV2 and TRBJ1-2; TRBD1 might be the D (5 bases). The clonotype originates from a man aged 45 to 65 with Graves' hyperthyroidism. CDR3 region: CASSTGLGYTF. The CDR3 DNA reads TGTGCCAGCAGCACGGGGCTTGGCTACACCTTC.